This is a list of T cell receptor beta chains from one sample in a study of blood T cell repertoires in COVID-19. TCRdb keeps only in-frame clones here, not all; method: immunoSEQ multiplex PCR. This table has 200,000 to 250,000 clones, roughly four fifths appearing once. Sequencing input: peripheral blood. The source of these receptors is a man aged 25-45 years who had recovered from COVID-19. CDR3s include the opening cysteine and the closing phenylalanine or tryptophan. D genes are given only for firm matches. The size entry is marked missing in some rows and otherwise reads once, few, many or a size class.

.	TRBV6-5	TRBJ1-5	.	TGTGCCAGCAGTCGGACAGCTTATAGCAATCAGCCCCAGCATTTT	CASSRTAYSNQPQHF
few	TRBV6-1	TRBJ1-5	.	TGTGCCAGCAGTGAATCCCAGGGGCGAGGTTTGTGGGCAAATCAGCCCCAGCATTTT	CASSESQGRGLWANQPQHF
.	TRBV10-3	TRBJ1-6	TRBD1	TGTGCCATCAGTGAACAGGGGGCGGCGGTCCTAAGAAATTCACCCCTCCACTTT	CAISEQGAAVLRNSPLHF
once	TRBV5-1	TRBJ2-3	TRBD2	TGCGCCAGCAGCTTCCTAGGGAGGGGCACAGATACGCAGTATTTT	CASSFLGRGTDTQYF
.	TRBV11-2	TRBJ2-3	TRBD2	TGTGCCAGCAGCTTAACTAGCGGGGGGGGTCATACGCAGTATTTT	CASSLTSGGGHTQYF
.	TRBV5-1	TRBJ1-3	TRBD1	TGCGCCAGCTCAGACACAGGGGCTGGAAACACCATATATTTT	CASSDTGAGNTIYF
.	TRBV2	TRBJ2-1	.	TGTGCCAGCAAATCCGGACTGAGCTCCTACAATGAGCAGTTCTTC	CASKSGLSSYNEQFF
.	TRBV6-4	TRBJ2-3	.	TGTGCCAGCAGTGACTCGGGGGGGGCCGGAGATACGCAGTATTTT	CASSDSGGAGDTQYF
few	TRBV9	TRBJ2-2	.	TGTGCCAGCAGCGTTGGAGCGAACACCGGGGAGCTGTTTTTT	CASSVGANTGELFF
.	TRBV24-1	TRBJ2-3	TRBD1	TGTGCCACCAGTGGAACTTGGGACAGGGGCACAGATACGCAGTATTTT	CATSGTWDRGTDTQYF
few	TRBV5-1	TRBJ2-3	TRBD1	TGCGCCAGCAGCTCGGTCACCGGGACAGTCACAGATACGCAGTATTTT	CASSSVTGTVTDTQYF
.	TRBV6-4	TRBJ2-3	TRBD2	TGTGCCAGCAGTTTCAGCGGGGGGGCCGCAGATACGCAGTATTTT	CASSFSGGAADTQYF
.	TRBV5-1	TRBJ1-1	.	TGCGCCAGCAGCGGCGGGACCGTCGGTGCTGCAGCTTTCTTT	CASSGGTVGAAAFF
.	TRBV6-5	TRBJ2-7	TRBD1	TGTGCCAGCCGCTTCAGGGGGCTTAACGAGCAGTACTTC	CASRFRGLNEQYF
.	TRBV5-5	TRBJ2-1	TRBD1	TGTGCCAGCAGCCTTATGACAGGGCGGGATGAGCAGTTCTTC	CASSLMTGRDEQFF
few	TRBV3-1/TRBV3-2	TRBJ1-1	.	TGTGCCAGCAGCCAAACTCAGGGCACGAACACTGAAGCTTTCTTT	CASSQTQGTNTEAFF
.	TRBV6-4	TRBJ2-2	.	TGTGCCAGCAGTGTTTCGGCGAACACCGGGGAGCTGTTTTTT	CASSVSANTGELFF
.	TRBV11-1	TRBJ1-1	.	TGTGCCAGCAGCTTAGTAGGATGGGAGGACACTGAAGCTTTCTTT	CASSLVGWEDTEAFF
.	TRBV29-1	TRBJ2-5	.	TGCAGCGTTGGGAGTGAGACCCAGTACTTC	CSVGSETQYF
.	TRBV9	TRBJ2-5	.	TGTGCCAGCAGCGTATCGGACCAAGAGACCCAGTACTTC	CASSVSDQETQYF
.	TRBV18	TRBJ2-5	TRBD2	TGTGCCAGCTCACCGGGCAGCGGGGGGTTGAAAGAGACCCAGTACTTC	CASSPGSGGLKETQYF
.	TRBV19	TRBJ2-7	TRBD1	TGTGCCACACGACAGGGGGCTCGCGAGCAGTACTTC	CATRQGAREQYF